The 19 T cell receptor beta chains reported below all come from one sample, sequenced in a study of T cell responses to AZD1222 COVID-19 vaccine (dated by TCRdb to about 2021). According to the study, the label for this sample's time point signals: about 28 days (+/-7) after the second vaccine dose. Library method: the immunoSEQ multiplex PCR assay. The clones in this table, taken by TCRdb from immuneACCESS, are in-frame only. Not every clone is retained; where verified, under half of the shortfall comes from an unresolved V gene, and the cause of the rest is unknown. Within this sample are under 200,000 clones, with approximately 90% of them counted one time only. Roughly 25% of the sample is in the top ten clones. The sample consisted of peripheral blood, taken 28 days after the second AZD1222 dose. The receptors originated from an adult who received the AZD1222 COVID-19 vaccine.

The sample holds a few counts of this clone. This chain joins TRBV7-9 and TRBJ2-3, with D unresolved. CDR1 is SEHNR, CDR2 FQNEAQ, per germline (reference sequence). Deletions cut 8 bases from V and 2 bases from J, with 8 bases between. This CDR3 has 12 amino acids. CDR3: CASSINTDTQYF. The DNA for the CDR3 is TGTGCCAGCTCGATAAACACAGATACGCAGTATTTT.

This chain uses TRBV28 with TRBJ1-6; TRBD1 agrees at 8 bases. This CDR3 spans 15 amino acids. The V segment lost 5 bases and the J segment 5 bases; nucleotides outside the gene matches: 5. Germline CDR1 reads MDHEN; CDR2 reads SYDVKM. CDR3 nucleotides: TGTGCCAGCAGTGCCCGGACAGGGAATAATTCACCCCTCCACTTT. Residues: CASSARTGNNSPLHF.

The J gene is TRBJ2-7, the V gene TRBV19; 7 bases fit TRBD2. Germline assignment: CDR1 LNHDA and CDR2 SQIVND (reference sequence). The CDR3 length is 16 residues. Trimming removed 3 bases from V and 6 bases from J; junction bases left unmatched: 14. Here the CDR3 reads CASSIISGTLGGEQYF. In nucleotides, the CDR3 is TGTGCCAGTAGTATTATCAGCGGGACCCTCGGTGGCGAGCAGTACTTC.

The rearrangement joins TRBV11-1 to TRBJ2-1, with D perhaps matching TRBD1 (6 bases). Trimming removed 1 base at V and 3 bases at J, with 10 bases between. CDR1 is SGHAT and CDR2 is FQDESV in the germline V gene (reference sequence). The CDR3 spans 15 residues. This chain's CDR3 is CASSLGTGSYNEQFF. CDR3 nucleotide sequence: TGTGCCAGCAGCTTAGGTACAGGGAGCTACAATGAGCAGTTCTTC.

The chain joins TRBV27 to TRBJ1-5; no definite D call. Trimming took 9 bases from V and 0 from J, leaving 15 bases between them. Germline CDR1 reads MNHEY; CDR2 reads SMNVEV (reference sequence). The CDR3 contains 15 residues. This chain's CDR3 is CASKMGSYSNQPQHF. The CDR3 DNA reads TGTGCCAGTAAAATGGGATCCTATAGCAATCAGCCCCAGCATTTT.

The CDR3 sequence is CASSEQGRTEAFF. The CDR3 DNA sequence: TGTGCCAGCAGTGAACAGGGTCGCACTGAAGCTTTCTTT. This chain links TRBV27 with TRBJ1-1; the D gene is possibly TRBD1 (6 bases). The CDR3 loop spans 13 amino acids. Looked up from germline, CDR1 is MNHEY and CDR2 is SMNVEV (reference sequence). The V gene lost 5 bases and the J gene lost 4 bases, with 11 bases spanning the gap.

This clone has more than one count but fewer than ten. CDR3 DNA sequence: TGTGCCAGCAGTTTATCGGCTAGCAGGGAGACCCAGTACTTC. Its protein is CASSLSASRETQYF. The gene calls are TRBV27 and TRBJ2-5; tentative D call: TRBD2 (5 bases). This CDR3 region has 14 residues. In germline, CDR1 is MNHEY, CDR2 SMNVEV (reference sequence). Trimming shortened V by 0 bases and J by 5 bases, and 10 bases separated the two germline ends.

This sequence joins TRBV18 and TRBJ2-7, with no clear D. The germline V and J ends were trimmed by 3 bases and 4 bases, with 16 bases remaining between them. From germline, CDR1 is KGHSH and CDR2 LQKENI. The CDR3 contains 15 residues. The CDR3 is CASSPESGGPYEQYF. CDR3 nucleotide sequence: TGTGCCAGCTCACCTGAGTCCGGTGGCCCATACGAGCAGTACTTC. Using reference TRBV18 and TRBJ2-7 for the parts outside the CDR3, the full variable domain is NAGVMQNPRHLVRRRGQEARLRCSPMKGHSHVYWYRQLPEEGLKFMVYLQKENIIDESGMPKERFSAEFPKEGPSILRIQQVVRGDSAAYFCASSPESGGPYEQYFGPGTRLTVT.

The V gene is TRBV5-6, the J gene TRBJ1-1; a weak D match, TRBD1 (5 bases). Trimming took 9 bases from V and 3 from J, leaving 21 bases between them. Germline V CDR1 and CDR2: SGHDT, YYEEEE. CDR3 length equals 15 residues. The CDR3 DNA follows: TGTGCCACCTTCGTTCTTGGGGGAGCGGACACTGAAGCTTTCTTT. Translated, it gives CATFVLGGADTEAFF.

The V call is TRBV19, the J call TRBJ2-7; D is perhaps TRBD1 or TRBD2 (5 bases each). V was clipped by 3 bases and J by 6 bases, with 15 bases between them. The length of the CDR3 is 14 residues. In germline, CDR1 is LNHDA, CDR2 SQIVND (reference sequence). The CDR3 DNA is TGTGCCAGTAGTATGGGTCCGATTGGGGGCGAGCAGTACTTC. Its translation is CASSMGPIGGEQYF.

This sequence joins TRBV5-6 and TRBJ2-2; a weak D match, TRBD1 (5 bases). V was shortened by 0 bases and J by 3 bases, with 9 bases between the two germline ends. The CDR3 is 15 residues long. Per germline, CDR1 SGHDT and CDR2 YYEEEE. The CDR3 sequence: CASSLGQTHTGELFF. The CDR3 coding sequence is TGTGCCAGCAGCTTGGGACAGACCCACACCGGGGAGCTGTTTTTT. Combining the CDR3 with reference TRBV5-6 and TRBJ2-2 gives the whole variable domain DAGVTQSPTHLIKTRGQQVTLRCSPKSGHDTVSWYQQALGQGPQFIFQYYEEEERQRGNFPDRFSGHQFPNYSSELNVNALLLGDSALYLCASSLGQTHTGELFFGEGSRLTVL.

This chain links TRBV6-6 with TRBJ2-7; possibly TRBD1 or TRBD2 for D (5 bases each). V lost 5 bases and J lost 2, with 19 bases in between. The CDR3 is 16 amino acids. Germline values: CDR1 MNHNY, CDR2 SVGAGI (reference sequence). This CDR3 reads CASSRTGAGDAYEQYF. The CDR3, as DNA: TGTGCCAGCAGTCGAACAGGAGCCGGGGATGCCTACGAGCAGTACTTC.

This rearrangement joins TRBV30 to TRBJ2-1; D unresolved. CDR1 is GTSNPN, CDR2 SVGIG, per germline (reference sequence). The CDR3 totals 14 residues. Deletions cut 0 bases from V and 9 bases from J, with 15 bases between. CDR3 protein: CAWSVSATQPEQFF. The DNA for the CDR3 is TGTGCCTGGAGTGTATCTGCGACACAGCCTGAGCAGTTCTTC. The variable domain in full, completed from reference TRBV30 and TRBJ2-1, reads SQTIHQWPATLVQPVGSPLSLECTVEGTSNPNLYWYRQAAGRGLQLLFYSVGIGQISSEVPQNLSASRPQDRQFILSSKKLLLSDSGFYLCAWSVSATQPEQFFGPGTRLTVL.

The J gene is TRBJ2-5, the V gene TRBV10-3; D unclear. CDR3 length: 14 residues. V was trimmed by 0 bases and J by 5 bases, leaving 10 bases between them. Germline assignment: CDR1 ENHRY and CDR2 SYGVKD. The CDR3 nucleotides are TGTGCCATCAGTGAGTCCAGCCCAATGGAGACCCAGTACTTC. Its protein product is CAISESSPMETQYF.

J is TRBJ2-7 and V is TRBV13; 9 bases agree with TRBD1. Germline values: CDR1 PRHDT, CDR2 FYEKMQ (reference sequence). The J segment lost 0 bases and the V segment lost 2 bases, leaving 8 bases of the junction unmatched. The CDR3 spans 17 residues. CDR3: CASSLRVGQGHSYEQYF. The CDR3 nucleotides are TGTGCCAGCAGCTTAAGAGTCGGACAGGGGCACTCCTACGAGCAGTACTTC.

This chain connects TRBV18 to TRBJ1-1; D is uncertain. The CDR3 runs 14 residues. CDR1 is KGHSH and CDR2 is LQKENI in the germline V gene. The germline V and J ends were trimmed by 5 bases and 3 bases, with 13 bases remaining between them. CDR3: CASSLAGRDTEAFF. The CDR3 DNA reads TGTGCCAGCTCATTAGCGGGGAGGGACACTGAAGCTTTCTTT. Using reference TRBV18 and TRBJ1-1 for the parts outside the CDR3, the full variable domain is NAGVMQNPRHLVRRRGQEARLRCSPMKGHSHVYWYRQLPEEGLKFMVYLQKENIIDESGMPKERFSAEFPKEGPSILRIQQVVRGDSAAYFCASSLAGRDTEAFFGQGTRLTVV.

The CDR3 reads CASSLAVGPQETQYF. DNA for the CDR3: TGCGCCAGCAGCTTGGCCGTAGGCCCCCAAGAGACCCAGTACTTC. The chain carries TRBV5-1 and TRBJ2-5; D is ambiguous. Germline V lookup: CDR1 SGHRS, CDR2 YFSETQ. The CDR3 is 15 amino acids. The V end was cut by 0 bases, the J end by 1 base, with 10 bases between.

This sequence joins TRBV28 and TRBJ2-7, with D possibly TRBD1 on 5 matching bases. The V gene's germline CDR1 is MDHEN and CDR2 SYDVKM. Trimming shortened V by 5 bases and J by 4 bases, and 15 bases separated the two germline ends. The CDR3 loop spans 14 amino acids. The CDR3 DNA sequence: TGTGCCAGCAGTCCCGACAGCGCTTTGTACGAGCAGTACTTC. It specifies CASSPDSALYEQYF.

The rearrangement uses TRBV27 and TRBJ2-3, with a weak D call TRBD1 (5 bases). Per germline, CDR1 MNHEY and CDR2 SMNVEV (reference sequence). This CDR3 is 16 amino acids long. V was cut by 2 bases and J by 2 bases, with 14 bases left in between. CDR3: CASSLMGQFNTDTQYF. The DNA of the CDR3 is TGTGCCAGCAGTTTAATGGGGCAGTTCAACACAGATACGCAGTATTTT.